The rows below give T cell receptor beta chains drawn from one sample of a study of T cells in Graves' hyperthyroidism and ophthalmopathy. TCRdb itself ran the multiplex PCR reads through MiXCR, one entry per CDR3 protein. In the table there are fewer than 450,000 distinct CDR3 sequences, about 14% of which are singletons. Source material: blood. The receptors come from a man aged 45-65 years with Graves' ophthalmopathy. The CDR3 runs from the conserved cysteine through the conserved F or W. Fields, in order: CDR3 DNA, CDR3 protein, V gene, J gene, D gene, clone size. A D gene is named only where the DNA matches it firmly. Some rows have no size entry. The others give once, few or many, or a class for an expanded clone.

cdr3_nt: TGTGCCAGCAGTCAACAAGGAGGAGGGTACAATGAGCAGTTCTTC; cdr3_aa: CASSQQGGGYNEQFF; v_call: TRBV12-3/TRBV12-4; j_call: TRBJ2-1; d_call: NA; clone_size: many
cdr3_nt: TGTGCCAGCAGTTCCTTGCCAGGACAGGGGGCTTTCACCGGGGAGCTGTTTTTT; cdr3_aa: CASSSLPGQGAFTGELFF; v_call: TRBV27; j_call: TRBJ2-2; d_call: TRBD1; clone_size: NA
cdr3_nt: TGTGCCAGCAGCTTATCGGCCCCGTTGAGGCGACTTTATGGCTACACCTTC; cdr3_aa: CASSLSAPLRRLYGYTF; v_call: TRBV7-9; j_call: TRBJ1-2; d_call: NA; clone_size: many
cdr3_nt: TGCGCCAGCAGCTTGGCCCCGGGACTAGCGGGAAGACACGGCACAGATACGCAGTATTTT; cdr3_aa: CASSLAPGLAGRHGTDTQYF; v_call: TRBV5-1; j_call: TRBJ2-3; d_call: TRBD2; clone_size: few
cdr3_nt: TGCGCCAGCAGCCAAGGAGGGTACACAGATACGCAGTATTTT; cdr3_aa: CASSQGGYTDTQYF; v_call: TRBV4-1; j_call: TRBJ2-3; d_call: NA; clone_size: NA
cdr3_nt: TGTGCCAGCAGCCCGGGATCCACACTTACTGAAGCTTTCTTT; cdr3_aa: CASSPGSTLTEAFF; v_call: TRBV9; j_call: TRBJ1-1; d_call: NA; clone_size: NA
cdr3_nt: TGCGCCAGCAGCTTGACGAATGCGAACACTGAAGCTTTCTTT; cdr3_aa: CASSLTNANTEAFF; v_call: TRBV5-1; j_call: TRBJ1-1; d_call: NA; clone_size: many
cdr3_nt: TGTGCCAGCAGCGAAAGGGGGACTGGAGCTAACTATGGCTACACCTTC; cdr3_aa: CASSERGTGANYGYTF; v_call: TRBV3-1; j_call: TRBJ1-2; d_call: NA; clone_size: many
cdr3_nt: TGTGCCAGCAGTTACTTGGGGGAAGGCTCACCCCTCCACTTT; cdr3_aa: CASSYLGEGSPLHF; v_call: TRBV6-5; j_call: TRBJ1-6; d_call: NA; clone_size: few
cdr3_nt: TGTGCCAGCAGCCAAGGTGGGGGGGCCGCCTACAATGAGCAGTTCTTC; cdr3_aa: CASSQGGGAAYNEQFF; v_call: TRBV4-2; j_call: TRBJ2-1; d_call: NA; clone_size: NA
cdr3_nt: TGTGCCAGCAGCGTAGCCTTGGGACAGCTTTACGAGCAGTACTTC; cdr3_aa: CASSVALGQLYEQYF; v_call: TRBV9; j_call: TRBJ2-7; d_call: TRBD1; clone_size: NA
cdr3_nt: TGTGCCAGCAGCAGAGAGAACACTGAAGCTTTCTTT; cdr3_aa: CASSRENTEAFF; v_call: TRBV12-3/TRBV12-4; j_call: TRBJ1-1; d_call: NA; clone_size: many
cdr3_nt: TGCAGTGCTAGTGGCCTAGCGGGAGGAAGTTACAACAATGAGCAGTTCTTC; cdr3_aa: CSASGLAGGSYNNEQFF; v_call: TRBV20-1; j_call: TRBJ2-1; d_call: TRBD2; clone_size: NA
cdr3_nt: TGCAGCGTGGGGGGGACAGGTTTAATTGGTGAGCAGTTCTTC; cdr3_aa: CSVGGTGLIGEQFF; v_call: TRBV29-1; j_call: TRBJ2-1; d_call: NA; clone_size: NA
cdr3_nt: TGTGCCAGCAGTTATCTAGCGGGCCGCGAGCAGTACTTC; cdr3_aa: CASSYLAGREQYF; v_call: TRBV12-3/TRBV12-4; j_call: TRBJ2-7; d_call: TRBD2; clone_size: many
cdr3_nt: TGTGCCAGCAGTACAGCAATCTATGGCTACACCTTC; cdr3_aa: CASSTAIYGYTF; v_call: TRBV12-3/TRBV12-4; j_call: TRBJ1-2; d_call: NA; clone_size: many
cdr3_nt: TGTGCCAGCAGTCAACAGGGGGCGGGCGGGGAGCTGTTTTTT; cdr3_aa: CASSQQGAGGELFF; v_call: TRBV3-1; j_call: TRBJ2-2; d_call: TRBD1; clone_size: NA
cdr3_nt: TGTGCCAGCAGGGGGACGGCGGGGGAGACCCAGTACTTC; cdr3_aa: CASRGTAGETQYF; v_call: TRBV6-1; j_call: TRBJ2-5; d_call: NA; clone_size: many
cdr3_nt: TGCGCCAGCAGCTTGGAGGGAGTATATAGCACAGATACGCAGTATTTT; cdr3_aa: CASSLEGVYSTDTQYF; v_call: TRBV5-1; j_call: TRBJ2-3; d_call: NA; clone_size: many
cdr3_nt: TGTGCCAGCAGCTTAGCGCCAGACAGGGGGCCTAGGGCAACTAATGAAAAACTGTTTTTT; cdr3_aa: CASSLAPDRGPRATNEKLFF; v_call: TRBV7-8; j_call: TRBJ1-4; d_call: TRBD1; clone_size: few
cdr3_nt: TGTGCCAGCAGCCAGACCTCGGGAGAGACCCAGTACTTC; cdr3_aa: CASSQTSGETQYF; v_call: TRBV3-1; j_call: TRBJ2-5; d_call: NA; clone_size: many
cdr3_nt: TGCGCCAGCAGCTTGGAATATGGGGACGCCTCCTACGAGCAGTACTTC; cdr3_aa: CASSLEYGDASYEQYF; v_call: TRBV5-1; j_call: TRBJ2-7; d_call: NA; clone_size: NA
cdr3_nt: TGTGCCTGGAGTGGACAGGGGGCTGGTTCTGGAAACACCATATATTTT; cdr3_aa: CAWSGQGAGSGNTIYF; v_call: TRBV30; j_call: TRBJ1-3; d_call: TRBD1; clone_size: many
cdr3_nt: TGCGCCAGCGAGACTAGTCGATCGGATTCCAATGAGCAGTTCTTC; cdr3_aa: CASETSRSDSNEQFF; v_call: TRBV5-1; j_call: TRBJ2-1; d_call: NA; clone_size: many
cdr3_nt: TGTGCCAGCAGGACTGGGACAGGGGTTACCTACAATGAGCAGTTCTTC; cdr3_aa: CASRTGTGVTYNEQFF; v_call: TRBV6-1; j_call: TRBJ2-1; d_call: TRBD1; clone_size: few
cdr3_nt: TGTGCCAGCAGTTTATGGAATACTCGGGCCTACGAGCAGTACTTC; cdr3_aa: CASSLWNTRAYEQYF; v_call: TRBV12-3/TRBV12-4; j_call: TRBJ2-7; d_call: NA; clone_size: few
cdr3_nt: TGTGCCAGCAGCGCGGAGTCAAACACTGAAGCTTTCTTT; cdr3_aa: CASSAESNTEAFF; v_call: TRBV4-2; j_call: TRBJ1-1; d_call: NA; clone_size: many
cdr3_nt: TGCAGCCCATGGGGCCCAGGGGTCATGAACACTGAAGCTTTCTTT; cdr3_aa: CSPWGPGVMNTEAFF; v_call: TRBV29-1; j_call: TRBJ1-1; d_call: NA; clone_size: many
cdr3_nt: TGCAGTGCCCAACAGGTCAATCAGCCCCAGCATTTT; cdr3_aa: CSAQQVNQPQHF; v_call: TRBV20-1; j_call: TRBJ1-5; d_call: NA; clone_size: many
cdr3_nt: TGCAGTGCTACTCTCCGACAGGAGGACCCCTTCGAGCAGTACTTC; cdr3_aa: CSATLRQEDPFEQYF; v_call: TRBV20-1; j_call: TRBJ2-7; d_call: NA; clone_size: many
cdr3_nt: TGTGCCAGCAGTTTCTACAGCGGGAGTGCTGAGCAGTTCTTC; cdr3_aa: CASSFYSGSAEQFF; v_call: TRBV28; j_call: TRBJ2-1; d_call: TRBD2; clone_size: many
cdr3_nt: TGCGCCAGCAGCTTGGTGGACAGTAACACTGAAGCTTTCTTT; cdr3_aa: CASSLVDSNTEAFF; v_call: TRBV5-1; j_call: TRBJ1-1; d_call: NA; clone_size: many
cdr3_nt: TGTGCCAGCAGGGAGACAGCTAATTCACCCCTCCACTTT; cdr3_aa: CASRETANSPLHF; v_call: TRBV6-1; j_call: TRBJ1-6; d_call: NA; clone_size: few
cdr3_nt: TGTGCCAGCAGTTCCTCGCTGGTCGGGGCCTCCTACGAGCAGTACTTC; cdr3_aa: CASSSSLVGASYEQYF; v_call: TRBV6-5; j_call: TRBJ2-7; d_call: NA; clone_size: many
cdr3_nt: TGTGCCACCCAAAGAAGCAGCGGCAATACCTACGAGCAGTACTTC; cdr3_aa: CATQRSSGNTYEQYF; v_call: TRBV11-2; j_call: TRBJ2-7; d_call: NA; clone_size: many
cdr3_nt: TGTGCCAGCAGTTACACCGGAGATGGCTACACCTTC; cdr3_aa: CASSYTGDGYTF; v_call: TRBV6-5; j_call: TRBJ1-2; d_call: NA; clone_size: NA
cdr3_nt: TGTGCCAGCAGTTTATCTGCTAGCGGGGGCTACAATGAGCAGTTCTTC; cdr3_aa: CASSLSASGGYNEQFF; v_call: TRBV27; j_call: TRBJ2-1; d_call: TRBD2; clone_size: NA
cdr3_nt: TGTGCCAGCAGCCAGGGGGACCCCGGGACTAGCGGCGAGCAGTACTTC; cdr3_aa: CASSQGDPGTSGEQYF; v_call: TRBV3-1; j_call: TRBJ2-7; d_call: TRBD2; clone_size: many
cdr3_nt: TGTGCCAGCAGTTTAGCCTCATCAAATTCACCCCTCCACTTT; cdr3_aa: CASSLASSNSPLHF; v_call: TRBV12-3/TRBV12-4; j_call: TRBJ1-6; d_call: NA; clone_size: NA
cdr3_nt: TGTGCCAGCAGGACTTCTAGCGGAAGAACCCACGAGCAGTACTTC; cdr3_aa: CASRTSSGRTHEQYF; v_call: TRBV2; j_call: TRBJ2-7; d_call: TRBD2; clone_size: many
cdr3_nt: TGTGCCAGCAGCGTAGAAGCGGGAGGGCACACAGATACGCAGTATTTT; cdr3_aa: CASSVEAGGHTDTQYF; v_call: TRBV9; j_call: TRBJ2-3; d_call: TRBD2; clone_size: few
cdr3_nt: TGTGCCAGCAGCTTATTTTCCAGGGAAGACAATGAGCAGTTCTTC; cdr3_aa: CASSLFSREDNEQFF; v_call: TRBV3-1; j_call: TRBJ2-1; d_call: NA; clone_size: NA
cdr3_nt: TGCAGCGCTAGTGTGATAGGGGCTAACTATGGCTACACCTTC; cdr3_aa: CSASVIGANYGYTF; v_call: TRBV29-1; j_call: TRBJ1-2; d_call: NA; clone_size: many
cdr3_nt: TGTGCCTGGAGTGTAGGCGGGAGCGATGAGACCCAGTACTTC; cdr3_aa: CAWSVGGSDETQYF; v_call: TRBV30; j_call: TRBJ2-5; d_call: TRBD2; clone_size: many
cdr3_nt: TGTGCCAGCAGTGATGCTAGACGGGGCGACAATGAGCAGTTCTTC; cdr3_aa: CASSDARRGDNEQFF; v_call: TRBV25-1; j_call: TRBJ2-1; d_call: NA; clone_size: NA
cdr3_nt: TGTGCCAGTAGTAACAAGGGGTCGGATCAGCCCCAGCATTTT; cdr3_aa: CASSNKGSDQPQHF; v_call: TRBV19; j_call: TRBJ1-5; d_call: NA; clone_size: NA
cdr3_nt: TGTGCCAGCAGAGTGGGGACTAACACCGGGGAGCTGTTTTTT; cdr3_aa: CASRVGTNTGELFF; v_call: TRBV2; j_call: TRBJ2-2; d_call: NA; clone_size: few
cdr3_nt: TGTGCCAGCAGCGACCTGACAGTCAGCAATCAGCCCCAGCATTTT; cdr3_aa: CASSDLTVSNQPQHF; v_call: TRBV7-9; j_call: TRBJ1-5; d_call: NA; clone_size: few
cdr3_nt: TGTGCCAGCAGATCTCGACTAGCGGGAGCTGAGCAGTTCTTC; cdr3_aa: CASRSRLAGAEQFF; v_call: TRBV7-9; j_call: TRBJ2-1; d_call: TRBD2; clone_size: once
cdr3_nt: TGTGCCAGCAGTCCCAAGGCAGGTTCCTACGAGCAGTACTTC; cdr3_aa: CASSPKAGSYEQYF; v_call: TRBV27; j_call: TRBJ2-7; d_call: NA; clone_size: many
cdr3_nt: TGTGCCAGCAGTTTCTCAGGGCTTAATGAAAAACTGTTTTTT; cdr3_aa: CASSFSGLNEKLFF; v_call: TRBV28; j_call: TRBJ1-4; d_call: NA; clone_size: NA
cdr3_nt: TGTGCCAGCAGCCCTTCAGGGAAGCAGCCCCAGCATTTT; cdr3_aa: CASSPSGKQPQHF; v_call: TRBV7-9; j_call: TRBJ1-5; d_call: NA; clone_size: few
cdr3_nt: TGTGCCACCAGTAGAACAGGGGGACCAAAAAACATTCAGTACTTC; cdr3_aa: CATSRTGGPKNIQYF; v_call: TRBV15; j_call: TRBJ2-4; d_call: TRBD1; clone_size: few
cdr3_nt: TGCAGCATGAATGGACAGGGGCGTTACAATGAGCAGTTCTTC; cdr3_aa: CSMNGQGRYNEQFF; v_call: TRBV29-1; j_call: TRBJ2-1; d_call: TRBD1; clone_size: NA
cdr3_nt: TGCGCCAGCAGCTTGATAGGGAGGGACTCCTACGAGCAGTACTTC; cdr3_aa: CASSLIGRDSYEQYF; v_call: TRBV5-1; j_call: TRBJ2-7; d_call: TRBD2; clone_size: NA
cdr3_nt: TGTGCCAGCAGCTCCCGACTAGCGGGATACAATGAGCAGTTCTTC; cdr3_aa: CASSSRLAGYNEQFF; v_call: TRBV11-2; j_call: TRBJ2-1; d_call: TRBD2; clone_size: many
cdr3_nt: TGCGCCAGCAGCTTGTATTACAATGAGCAGTTCTTC; cdr3_aa: CASSLYYNEQFF; v_call: TRBV5-1; j_call: TRBJ2-1; d_call: NA; clone_size: many